This TCR beta chain originates from a study of cytomegalovirus exposure and HLA in healthy donors. Study observations and caveats: Researchers left out some V segments, among them TRBV6-2 and TRBV6-3, as indistinguishable.

Primers included in the PCR were 60 Vbeta and 13 Jbeta primers. Produced via immunoSEQ multiplex PCR; TCRdb's table is partial and in-frame only. The sample has approximately 150,000 clones, about 80% seen once. On this clone: Its specificity is not known.

Germline V gives CDR1 GTSNPN, CDR2 SVGIG (reference sequence). V dropped 7 bases and J dropped 5; count of bases not matched to a gene: 6. This CDR3 region has 13 residues. The sequence was collected from a man in his forties or fifties in good health and CMV-seronegative. The chain has TRBV30 and TRBJ2-1; 9 positions agree with TRBD2. The sample was PBMCs. The CDR3 DNA follows: TGTGCCTTGTGGGCGGGGGGGAACAATGAGCAGTTCTTC. Amino acid sequence: CALWAGGNNEQFF.